Sequencing of this T cell receptor beta chain was carried out in a study of PD-1 blockade in classical Hodgkin lymphoma. At the level of the study: Patients were administered nivolumab (3 mg/kg intravenously) every 2 weeks.

Whole-study findings and limits: Partial responders and progressors had significantly lower baseline TCR diversity. Baseline TCR diversity was reportedly lower in newly diagnosed patients than healthy donors.

About this clone: Its specificity is not known.

Germline V gene sequence: CDR1 LNHDA, CDR2 SQIVND (reference sequence). V lost 6 bases to trimming and J lost 5 bases; unmatched junction nucleotides: 8. CDR3 length equals 14 residues. Profiled with immunoSEQ multiplex PCR; TCRdb holds only in-frame clones, not every one. There are 15,000 to 20,000 clones in the sample; 75% occur only once, and around 2.3% lies in the top ten. Time point described: cycle 4 day 1 (C4D1), after less than 7 weeks of nivolumab. All patients relapsed after autologous stem cell transplantation, and brentuximab vedotin exposure varied. By magnetic negative selection, CD4+ T cells were purified from thawed PBMCs.

V and J are TRBV19 and TRBJ2-3; 7 bases are a match to TRBD1. The TCR was taken from a human donor with classical Hodgkin lymphoma. Sequencing used CD4+ T cells from blood, obtained before the fourth cycle of nivolumab. The CDR3 sequence: CASRKQGPGDTQYF. The CDR3 nucleotides read TGTGCCAGTAGGAAACAGGGGCCTGGAGATACGCAGTATTTT.